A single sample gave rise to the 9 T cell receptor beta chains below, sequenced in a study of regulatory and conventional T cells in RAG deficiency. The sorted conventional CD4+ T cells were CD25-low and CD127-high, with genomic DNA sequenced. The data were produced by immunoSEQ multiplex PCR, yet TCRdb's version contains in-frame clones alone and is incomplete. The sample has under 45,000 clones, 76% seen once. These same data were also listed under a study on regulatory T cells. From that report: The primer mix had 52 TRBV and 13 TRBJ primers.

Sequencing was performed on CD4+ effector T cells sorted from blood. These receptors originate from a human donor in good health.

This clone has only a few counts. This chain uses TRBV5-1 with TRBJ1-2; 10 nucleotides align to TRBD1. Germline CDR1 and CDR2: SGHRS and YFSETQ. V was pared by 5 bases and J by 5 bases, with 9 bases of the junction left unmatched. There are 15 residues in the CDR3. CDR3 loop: CASRNGWTGGYGYTF. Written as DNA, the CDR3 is TGCGCCAGCAGGAATGGGTGGACAGGGGGGTATGGCTACACCTTC. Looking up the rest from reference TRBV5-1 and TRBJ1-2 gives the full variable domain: KAGVTQTPRYLIKTRGQQVTLSCSPISGHRSVSWYQQTPGQGLQFLFEYFSETQRNKGNFPGRFSGRQFSNSRSEMNVSTLELGDSALYLCASRNGWTGGYGYTFGSGTRLTVV.

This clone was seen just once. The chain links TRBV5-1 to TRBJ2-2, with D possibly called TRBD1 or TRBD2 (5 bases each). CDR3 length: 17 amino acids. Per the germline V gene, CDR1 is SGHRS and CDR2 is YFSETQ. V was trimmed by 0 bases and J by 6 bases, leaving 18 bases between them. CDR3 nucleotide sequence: TGCGCCAGCAGCTTGGCCGTAATATCTCGGGGACCCGGGGAGCTGTTTTTT. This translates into CASSLAVISRGPGELFF.

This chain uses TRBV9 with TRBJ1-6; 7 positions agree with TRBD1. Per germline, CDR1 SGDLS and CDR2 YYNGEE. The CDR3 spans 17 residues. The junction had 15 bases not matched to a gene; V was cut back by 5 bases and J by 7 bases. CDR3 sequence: CASSRGGPGQLNSPLHF. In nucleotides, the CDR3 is TGTGCCAGCAGTAGGGGGGGACCGGGACAGTTAAATTCACCCCTCCACTTT.

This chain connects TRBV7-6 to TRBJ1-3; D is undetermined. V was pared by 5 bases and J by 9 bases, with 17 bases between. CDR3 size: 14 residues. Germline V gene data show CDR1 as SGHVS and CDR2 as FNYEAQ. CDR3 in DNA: TGTGCCAGCAGCCCGACGGTTTTGTTAGGCACCATATATTTT. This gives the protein CASSPTVLLGTIYF.

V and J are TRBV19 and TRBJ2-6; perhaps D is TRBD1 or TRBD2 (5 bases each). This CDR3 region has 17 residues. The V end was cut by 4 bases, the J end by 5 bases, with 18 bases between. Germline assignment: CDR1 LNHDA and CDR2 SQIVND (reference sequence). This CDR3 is CASSTWDGAMRANVLTF. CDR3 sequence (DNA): TGTGCCAGTAGTACCTGGGACGGAGCCATGAGGGCCAACGTCCTGACTTTC.

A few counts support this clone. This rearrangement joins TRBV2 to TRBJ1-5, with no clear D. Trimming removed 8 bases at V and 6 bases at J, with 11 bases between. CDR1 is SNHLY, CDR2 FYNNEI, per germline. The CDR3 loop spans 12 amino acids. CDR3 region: CASDRGVQPQHF. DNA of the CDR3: TGTGCCAGCGACCGGGGAGTTCAGCCCCAGCATTTT.

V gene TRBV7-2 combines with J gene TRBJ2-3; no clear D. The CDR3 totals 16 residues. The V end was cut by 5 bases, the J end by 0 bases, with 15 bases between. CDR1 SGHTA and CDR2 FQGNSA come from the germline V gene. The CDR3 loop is CASSLMRRPSTDTQYF. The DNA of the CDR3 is TGTGCCAGCAGCCTCATGAGGCGGCCTAGCACAGATACGCAGTATTTT.

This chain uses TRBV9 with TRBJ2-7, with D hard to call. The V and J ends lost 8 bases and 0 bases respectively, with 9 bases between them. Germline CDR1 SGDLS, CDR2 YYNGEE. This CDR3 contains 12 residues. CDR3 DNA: TGTGCCAGGGCCCCCGGCTCCTACGAGCAGTACTTC. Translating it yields CARAPGSYEQYF.

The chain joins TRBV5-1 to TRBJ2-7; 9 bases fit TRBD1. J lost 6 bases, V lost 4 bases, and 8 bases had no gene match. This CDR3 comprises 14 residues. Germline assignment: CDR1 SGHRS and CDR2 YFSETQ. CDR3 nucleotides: TGCGCCAGCAGCACGGGACAGGGTTTAGGCGAGCAGTACTTC. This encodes CASSTGQGLGEQYF.